The sequence of this TCR beta chain was determined in a study of naive CD8 T cells in extremely preterm neonates (dated by TCRdb to about 2017). With respect to the entire study: An age range of 25-50 years is given for the adult participants in the abstract, whereas a range of 20-50 years is given in the methods. TCRbeta CDR3 repertoires of sorted naive CD8+ T cells were compared across four age groups: extremely preterm neonates, term neonates, young children and adults. What the authors observed across the whole study: A small sample size and variable productive template counts among preterm samples were noted by the authors as limitations. To track T cell development within individuals, the authors urged prospective longitudinal studies of preterm and term neonates. The proportion of shared CDR3 nucleotide sequences was higher in preterm neonates (2.7%) than in term neonates (approximately 0.4%), young children (approximately 0.03%) and adults (about 0.01%). Compared with the older groups, preterm CDR3s were shorter and closer to germline, carrying fewer N additions and showing less junctional trimming. Compared with all other age groups, preterm neonates showed significantly lower iChao1 richness (p < 0.05) along with an even clone distribution, indicating a less rich repertoire.

Per the germline V gene, SGDLS is the CDR1 and YYNGEE is the CDR2. The CDR3 has 15 amino acids, counting the end cysteine and phenylalanine. This entry keeps only the CDR3 DNA: 45 bases, framed from base 1. The V end loses 5 bases and the J end loses 0 bases, and a stretch of 13 bases separates them. The peripheral blood donors were five healthy children aged 16-56 months who were having elective routine surgery, plus five healthy nonsmoking adults. The adult controls were healthy nonsmokers aged 20-50 years, with a median age of approximately 41 years. A FACSAria III cell sorter was used to sort live, Annexin V-negative naive CD8+ T cells (CD3+CD8+CD45RA+CCR7+). Per sample, between roughly 19,000 and 100,000 naive CD8+ T cells were obtained by sorting. Mononuclear cells were isolated from diluted blood by Ficoll-Paque density gradient centrifugation. Mononuclear cells were cryopreserved in 10% DMSO with around 90% FBS and stored long term at -150°C before sorting. After thawing, the cells were stained with Annexin V and with antibodies against CD3, CD8, CCR7 and CD45RA. Genomic DNA was extracted from snap-frozen sorted cell pellets with the DNeasy Blood and Tissue Kit.

TCRbeta CDR3 regions were amplified from genomic DNA by a two-step, bias-controlled multiplex PCR. Primers specific for every TRBV and TRBJ gene segment were used in the multiplex PCR. The immunoSEQ Assay was used to generate TCRbeta repertoire data. As for the authors' bioinformatics: A relative-frequency ratio and a modified nearest-neighbor algorithm were applied to filter and cluster reads so that closely related sequences were merged. IMGT annotation was followed for the assignment of V, D and J genes to CDR3 sequences. Template counts were corrected for PCR amplification bias and quantified by comparison with synthetic TCR CDR3 analog sequences. Only unique productive sequences, that is, in-frame CDR3 sequences lacking stop codons, were included in the analyses. Clonality, defined as 1 minus Pielou's evenness, and iChao1 richness were computed with the immunoSEQ Analyzer software. JMP was used for statistical testing, with Student's t-test or a non-parametric test applied depending on Shapiro-Wilk normality results. The table comes from immuneACCESS by way of TCRdb, which keeps in-frame sequences with V and J called. Part of the clones is missing from these tables; in studies checked, under half for an unresolved V gene and the rest for unknown reasons. From that table come the V and J calls and clone size; the DNA was used to work out D and trimming. The sample table holds about 5,500 clones, of which around 97% were seen once. The ten largest clones take up less than 0.9% of the sample.

Comments on this clone: Its antigen has not been determined. No base-level quality is on record; no much larger clone is a single base apart.

Sample: naive CD8+ T cells from blood. The rearranged chain carries TRBV9 and TRBJ2-3; the D gene is unclear. This TCR came from a human donor in good health. The CDR3 region has the sequence CASSEVEASTDTQYF. At the DNA level, the sequence is TGTGCCAGCAGTGAAGTAGAAGCTAGCACAGATACGCAGTATTTT.